The present TCR beta chain was sequenced within a study of T cells in Graves' hyperthyroidism and ophthalmopathy (dated by TCRdb to the late 2010s). Some background on the complete study: Peripheral blood samples were taken at initial diagnosis, before any treatment was given. The paper reports TCR Vbeta CDR3 sequencing of over 120 peripheral blood samples: around 45 ophthalmopathy, under 80 hyperthyroidism and roughly 17 progressor patients. For training and testing, the 100 or so patients in the discovery cohort were randomly divided in a 7:3 ratio. Following sampling, methimazole starting at 30 mg daily was given to hyperthyroidism patients, and high-dose intravenous methylprednisolone was given to ophthalmopathy patients. TCR V-J signatures able to tell the groups apart were searched for in a discovery cohort of some 100 patients, of whom under 45 had Graves' ophthalmopathy and some 60 had stable Graves' hyperthyroidism. In over five Graves' hyperthyroidism patients, the study also compared T-cell repertoires from thyroid tissue with T-cell repertoires from blood. Whether ophthalmopathy could be predicted prospectively was tested in an independent validation cohort made up of 18 to 20 hyperthyroidism patients plus 17 patients who later progressed to ophthalmopathy. What the authors observed across the whole study: During validation, the model predicted progression to ophthalmopathy a median of approximately 6 months ahead of onset, with almost 71% sensitivity and almost 75% specificity. Sample size was not statistically predetermined, and investigators were not blinded to group allocation. Ophthalmopathy was separated from stable hyperthyroidism by a 13 V-J signature model, with approximately 85% sensitivity and roughly 81% specificity obtained in cross-validation and 80%/75% obtained in testing. Most expanded thyroid clonotypes (frequency above 0.001) were also detected in blood, suggesting blood repertoires may reflect thyroid immune responses.

Ophthalmopathy patients had moderately to severely active disease, Clinical Activity Score of at least 3, NOSPECS grade of at least 4, and duration under 3 months. Exclusion was applied to patients with uncontrolled infections, other autoimmune diseases, pregnancy or lactation. Clinical symptoms, serum thyroxine and TRAb, thyroid ultrasound, and orbital computed tomography formed the basis for the diagnoses. Ficoll-Paque density gradient centrifugation was used to isolate PBMCs from about 10 ml of fresh peripheral blood. Total RNA was extracted with Trizol reagent, and quality was checked on an Agilent 2100 Bioanalyzer. The TCR beta CDR3 regions were amplified from the RNA transcripts. A first-round RT-PCR of the TCR CDR3 used the HTBI primer set with the Qiagen OneStep RT-PCR kit. Libraries were constructed in a second round of multiplex PCR, after which size selection and purification were carried out. Libraries were sequenced paired-end with 100 bp reads on an Illumina HiSeq2000. In the source study's methods: SOAPnuke was used to process the raw data, throwing out any read that contained adapters or uncalled bases, had a mean Phred below 15, or lacked an exact constant-primer or identifier match. High-quality paired reads were merged with COPE v1.2.5, and unique nucleotide sequences were defined as clonotypes. MiTCR v1.1 was used to align clonotypes to the IMGT TRBV, TRBD and TRBJ reference segments. Analysis was restricted to V-J combinations with a frequency above 0.0001, which covered over 98% of repertoires. The TCS score was defined as the ratio of F50 (clonal expansion) to E x V (chaos), calculated using BLOSUM62-based TCRdist between CDR3 peptides within each V-J. Welch's t-statistics and random forest reduced fewer than 600 V-J features to roughly 13, which were used in a naive Bayes classifier (R e1071). TCRdb applied fastp at Q25 and MiXCR to the public reads, then kept only in-frame beta chains. Rows are combined by CDR3 protein, so each entry shows the most common genes and DNA. None of the V and J calls come from the authors' own analysis; TCRdb made them. The sample yields approximately 620,000 distinct CDR3 sequences; about a sixth were counted once. More than 3% of the sample rests with the top ten.

The germline V gene gives CDR1 as MNHNS and CDR2 as SASEGT. The CDR3 sequence holds 18 residues, the cysteine and phenylalanine included. Of all the DNA, just the CDR3 is kept, 54 bases in frame from base 1. V is clipped by 0 bases and J by 0 bases, and the sequence between their germline boundaries is 12 bases long. Of note for this clonotype: Its antigen is not yet known. No base-level quality is on record; no much larger clone is a single base apart.

The sequenced sample was blood. This receptor was taken from a woman in her thirties or forties with Graves' ophthalmopathy. The V and J segments used are TRBV6-1 and TRBJ1-6; no confident D gene assignment can be made. In nucleotide form, the sequence is TGTGCCAGCAGTGAAGCGCTGACTCGGAGCTCCTATAATTCACCCCTCCACTTT. This translates into CASSEALTRSSYNSPLHF.